The clone carrying this T cell receptor (beta chain) has a handful of counts. The antigen is not known. This entry belongs to a study of T-cell memory formation after mild COVID-19. Findings and limits, study-wide: A second wave expanding day 15 to 37 was CD4+-biased; contracting clones were balanced.

TCRdb analysed the 5' RACE reads with MiXCR anew, one entry per CDR3 protein. The sample yields 250,000 to 400,000 distinct CDR3 sequences, 14% seen once. The sequence was obtained from a man between 18 and 35 years old who had mild COVID-19 (a few samples of this study predate the infection). Cell type and time point are not known. Sample: PBMCs or a T cell subset sorted from them (not recorded which).

As DNA, the CDR3 is TGTGCCAGCAGCTTAGGTACGGAGAGCTCCTACAATGAGCAGTTCTTC. As protein: CASSLGTESSYNEQFF. This rearrangement joins TRBV7-2 to TRBJ2-1; D is unresolved. Germline loops: CDR1 SGHTA, CDR2 FQGNSA. The CDR3 contains 16 residues. V was trimmed by 1 base and J by 0 bases, leaving 10 bases between them.